This T cell receptor (beta chain) derives from a study of beta chain features in type 1 diabetes. Notes on the study in general: Compared to healthy donors, patients appeared to have naive, central memory and Treg TCRB repertoires that were more alike.

Remarks on this clone: What it binds is not known.

Sort purity for all populations was recorded as exceeding 98%. Investigators reverse transcribed all isolated RNA, so they sequenced expressed TCRB transcripts. Profiling relied on immunoSEQ multiplex PCR, and the TCRdb table lists in-frame clones only, not all of them. The sample carries 200,000 to 250,000 clones, approximately 10% recorded once. This CDR3 has 13 residues. V shed 5 bases, J shed 4 bases, and the junction held 4 bases outside the gene matches. The germline gives CDR1 SNHLY, CDR2 FYNNEI. Source material: central memory CD4+ T cells from blood. This receptor was obtained from a man between 18 and 29 years old in good health. V is TRBV2 and J is TRBJ2-5; 7 bases match TRBD1. CDR3 residues: CASSNRGGETQYF. CDR3 nucleotide sequence: TGTGCCAGCAGTAACAGGGGCGGAGAGACCCAGTACTTC.